Given below is one T cell receptor (beta chain) in context. The antigen remains unidentified. One tube held mixed TRB-A and TRB-B primer pools for touch-down PCR. Following a re-call of the multiplex PCR reads, TCRdb has one entry per CDR3 protein and lacks DNA. This sample's table reports around 9,000 distinct CDR3 sequences. Tens of thousands of genome equivalents of blood DNA were amplified for TRB. The sample belongs to a study of T cell clusters in autoimmune cytopenias. General observations from the study: TRB repertoire shifts in secondary cytopenia and chronic lymphocytic leukemia mostly reflected lymphoma, not autoimmunity.

The CDR3 has 16 residues. The germline gives CDR1 KGHSH, CDR2 LQKENI. This receptor was taken from a human donor with an autoimmune cytopenia or autoimmune hepatitis (not recorded which). The genes are TRBV18 and TRBJ1-6; TCRdb's D call of TRBD1 is untestable without DNA. Material for sequencing was peripheral blood. The CDR3 spells CASSPPSERGNSPLHF.